This T cell receptor beta chain was sequenced for a study of control samples from healthy donors and cancer patients. The repertoire was sequenced with immunoSEQ multiplex PCR; TCRdb's copy has only in-frame clones and lacks some. The sample shows around 130,000 clones, about 92% of them seen only once. V lost 7 bases and J 4 bases, leaving 12 bases between the germline ends. Looked up from germline, CDR1 is KGHDR and CDR2 is SFDVKD. There are 13 residues in the CDR3. The V call is TRBV24-1, the J call TRBJ1-2, with D hard to call. Sequenced: PBMCs. The sequence derives from a man aged 45-60 years with head and neck cancer. The DNA of the CDR3 is TGTGCCACCAGCGACCGGGGTCCCTATGGCTACACCTTC. It yields the protein CATSDRGPYGYTF.